This TCR beta chain was obtained from a study of CD8 T cells in ankylosing spondylitis. Points from the study as a whole: The disease-linked clones had a CD8+ phenotype and low blood frequencies. Apparently characteristic of ankylosing spondylitis blood was a TCR beta motif (eight highly homologous variants).

As for this clonotype: Its antigen is unknown.

CDR1 and CDR2 from the germline V gene are SGHTA and FQGTGA. This CDR3 has 18 amino acids. The J segment lost 7 bases and the V segment lost 0 bases, leaving 7 bases of the junction unmatched. MiXCR was run by TCRdb on the 5' RACE reads, yielding one entry per CDR3 protein. The table has more than 30,000 distinct CDR3 sequences, 11% seen once. This sequence was found in a male donor with ankylosing spondylitis. Material for sequencing was synovial fluid, either unsorted or a sorted T cell fraction (not recorded which). The chain has TRBV7-3 and TRBJ2-1; 15 bases are a match to TRBD2. CDR3 in DNA: TGTGCCAGCAGCTTAACGGGACTAGCGGGAGGATCTGTGAATGAGCAGTTCTTC. Its translation: CASSLTGLAGGSVNEQFF.